The 19 T cell receptor beta chains presented below share a single source sample, sequenced in a study of T cells in Graves' hyperthyroidism and ophthalmopathy. RNA transcripts were the template for amplifying TCR beta CDR3 regions. When the TCR CDR3 underwent first-round RT-PCR, the HTBI primer set was used. MiXCR, applied by TCRdb to the multiplex PCR reads, yields one record per CDR3 protein. The profile covers a few hundred thousand distinct CDR3 sequences, with around 14% appearing a single time and approximately 29% taken by the ten largest. Sequencing input: blood. The source is a woman in her twenties or thirties with Graves' hyperthyroidism.

This chain connects TRBV5-1 to TRBJ2-3; 7 positions agree with TRBD2. Per germline, CDR1 SGHRS and CDR2 YFSETQ. This CDR3 is 16 amino acids long. J lost 1 base, V lost 8 bases, and 13 bases had no gene match. The CDR3 region has the DNA TGCGCCAGTTCCAACCCGAGCGGGACTGGCACAGATACGCAGTATTTT. Amino acid sequence: CASSNPSGTGTDTQYF. Complete variable domain (other parts from reference TRBV5-1 and TRBJ2-3): KAGVTQTPRYLIKTRGQQVTLSCSPISGHRSVSWYQQTPGQGLQFLFEYFSETQRNKGNFPGRFSGRQFSNSRSEMNVSTLELGDSALYLCASSNPSGTGTDTQYFGPGTRLTVL.

This clonotype was recorded at least ten times. The J gene is TRBJ1-1, the V gene TRBV2; possibly TRBD1 for D (5 bases). The CDR3 is made up of 15 amino acids. With 5 bases removed from V and 3 bases from J, the gap between germline ends came to 16 bases. From germline, CDR1 is SNHLY and CDR2 FYNNEI. The CDR3 DNA follows: TGTGCCAGCAGTAATTTGGGACCTGACGACACTGAAGCTTTCTTT. Its translation: CASSNLGPDDTEAFF. The entire variable domain, with the rest obtained from reference TRBV2 and TRBJ1-1, is as follows: EPEVTQTPSHQVTQMGQEVILRCVPISNHLYFYWYRQILGQKVEFLVSFYNNEISEKSEIFDDQFSVERPDGSNFTLKIRSTKLEDSAMYFCASSNLGPDDTEAFFGQGTRLTVV.

The J gene is TRBJ2-7, the V gene TRBV6-6; D remains ambiguous. This CDR3 region has 14 residues. CDR1 MNHNY and CDR2 SVGAGI come from the germline V gene (reference sequence). Trimming removed 0 bases at V and 4 bases at J, with 10 bases between. The CDR3 sequence: CASSYSAQVYEQYF. CDR3 nucleotides: TGTGCCAGCAGTTACTCGGCTCAGGTTTACGAGCAGTACTTC.

This chain links TRBV5-1 with TRBJ2-1; 7 nucleotides align to TRBD2. Trimming took 5 bases from V and 6 from J; bases not matched to a gene: 11. In germline, CDR1 is SGHRS, CDR2 YFSETQ. The CDR3 is made up of 15 amino acids. This CDR3 is CASSPTAGVLNEQFF. CDR3 coding DNA: TGCGCCAGCAGTCCCACCGCGGGAGTCCTCAATGAGCAGTTCTTC.

This clonotype was counted ten times or more. The chain has TRBV29-1 and TRBJ2-1, with D perhaps assigned TRBD1 or TRBD2 (5 bases each). Germline-derived CDR1 and CDR2 are SQVTM and ANQGSEA. There are 13 residues in the CDR3. Trimming left V 4 bases short and J 7 bases short, with 14 bases between. CDR3 in amino acids: CSVARGSWNEQFF. The CDR3 DNA reads as TGCAGCGTTGCGAGGGGCTCTTGGAATGAGCAGTTCTTC.

This chain links TRBV28 with TRBJ1-6, with D unresolved. This CDR3 comprises 16 residues. The V end lost 5 bases, the J end lost 5 bases, and 16 bases lay between the germline ends. Germline V CDR1 and CDR2: MDHEN, SYDVKM. CDR3 bases: TGTGCCAGCAGTCCCGCCCCGGGGAAGGATAATTCACCCCTCCACTTT. This gives the protein CASSPAPGKDNSPLHF.

Worth noting for this clonotype: A read error may explain this, as a much larger clone is one base away. The rearrangement links TRBV20-1 to TRBJ2-1; possible D gene TRBD2, 6 bases. CDR1 and CDR2 from the germline V gene are DFQATT and SNEGSKA (reference sequence). This CDR3 comprises 12 residues. V gave up 5 bases and J gave up 7 bases, with 12 bases separating them. The CDR3 DNA reads TGCAGTGCTGGCGATGGAGGGAATGAGCAGTTCTTC. Translated, it gives CSAGDGGNEQFF.

There are many counts of this clonotype. V and J are TRBV20-1 and TRBJ2-3; 9 bases are a match to TRBD2. Trimming cost V 0 bases and J 11 bases; bases outside gene matches: 15. The CDR3 is 16 residues long. Germline CDR1 and CDR2: DFQATT and SNEGSKA (reference sequence). The CDR3 coding sequence is TGCAGTGCTAGAGATCACGGGACTAGCCGGCGTGTTGTGCAGTATTTT. The encoded protein is CSARDHGTSRRVVQYF.

This clonotype showed up just a few times. The chain carries TRBV19 and TRBJ1-2, with 10 bases lining up with TRBD1. The CDR3 is 14 residues long. Germline lookup yields CDR1 LNHDA and CDR2 SQIVND (reference sequence). Trimming at V came to 7 bases and at J to 3 bases, leaving 5 bases not matched to a gene. CDR3 nucleotide sequence: TGTGCCAGTACCCGAGGACAGGGGGACTATGGCTACACCTTC. It codes for CASTRGQGDYGYTF.

There are many counts of this clonotype. V gene TRBV6-1 combines with J gene TRBJ1-5; D call uncertain. The V end was cut by 2 bases, the J end by 15 bases, with 14 bases between. The germline V gene encodes CDR1 MNHNS and CDR2 SASEGT. This CDR3 comprises 12 residues. The CDR3 bases are TGTGCCAGCAGTGAAAATAGGTATTACAGGCATTTT. Its translation: CASSENRYYRHF.

This clonotype was counted at least ten times. CDR3 amino acids: CASSQTTEAFF. The CDR3 nucleotides read TGTGCCAGCAGCCAGACCACTGAAGCTTTCTTT. V is TRBV14 and J is TRBJ1-1; no definite D call. Germline V lookup: CDR1 SGHDN, CDR2 FVKESK. CDR3 length: 11 residues. Trimming cost V 3 bases and J 4 bases, with 3 bases left between them.

The J gene is TRBJ2-1, the V gene TRBV24-1; weak D call: TRBD1 (5 bases). The V end was cut by 3 bases, the J end by 6 bases, with 8 bases between. CDR3 length: 13 residues. The germline V gene encodes CDR1 KGHDR and CDR2 SFDVKD. The CDR3 coding sequence is TGTGCCACCAGTGATGCCGACAGCAATGAGCAGTTCTTC. This translates into CATSDADSNEQFF.

The genes are TRBV28 and TRBJ2-5, with 7 nucleotides matching TRBD2. The CDR3 extends over 19 amino acids. Per germline, CDR1 MDHEN and CDR2 SYDVKM. Unmatched junction bases numbered 23, after V lost 8 bases and J lost 2 bases. Written as DNA, the CDR3 is TGTGCCAGCCGGACCCACCCCTTGAGCGCGGGGGACGGACAAGAGACCCAGTACTTC. Amino acids: CASRTHPLSAGDGQETQYF.

Many counts were recorded for this clonotype. In DNA form, the CDR3 reads TGTGCCAGCAGCTTATACGAGGGGAATCAGCCCCAGCATTTT. It specifies CASSLYEGNQPQHF. The genes are TRBV7-8 and TRBJ1-5; D perhaps matches TRBD1 (5 bases). The germline CDR1 and CDR2 sequences are SGHVS and FQNEAQ. CDR3 length: 14 amino acids. V was shortened by 2 bases and J by 4 bases, with 9 bases between the two germline ends.

The chain couples TRBV5-8 to TRBJ1-1; 9 nucleotides line up with TRBD1. This CDR3 has 16 residues. J lost 5 bases, V lost 4 bases, and 12 bases had no gene match. Germline V gene data show CDR1 as SGHTS and CDR2 as YDEGEE. CDR3 sequence (DNA): TGTGCCAGCAGCCATCTCGGACAGGGGTTCAGGACTGAAGCTTTCTTT. It encodes CASSHLGQGFRTEAFF.

The table lists this clonotype with a few counts. This rearrangement joins TRBV11-2 to TRBJ2-1, with 11 bases lining up with TRBD2. Per germline, CDR1 SGHAT and CDR2 FQNNGV. This CDR3 has 15 amino acids. V lost 4 bases, J lost 8 bases, and 7 bases stayed unmatched. For the CDR3, the DNA is TGTGCCAGCAGCTCACTAGCGGGAGCTGGTTATGAGCAGTTCTTC. Translating it yields CASSSLAGAGYEQFF.

With respect to this clonotype: A much larger clone is a single base away; this may be a read error. This sequence joins TRBV7-9 and TRBJ2-7; tentative D call: TRBD1 (6 bases). V was shortened by 5 bases and J by 3 bases, with 14 bases between the two germline ends. This CDR3 has 14 residues. Germline-derived CDR1 and CDR2 are SEHNR and FQNEAQ (reference sequence). The DNA of the CDR3 is TGTGCCAGCAGCCGAACGGACAGCCGCTACGAGCAGTACTTC. It translates to CASSRTDSRYEQYF.

The chain has TRBV29-1 and TRBJ2-7; D unresolved. Trimming took 7 bases from V and 7 from J, leaving 17 bases between them. The CDR3 runs 12 residues. The germline V gene encodes CDR1 SQVTM and CDR2 ANQGSEA. CDR3 bases: TGCAGCGCGCTCCTCGGACGTTATGAGCAGTACTTC. As protein: CSALLGRYEQYF.

At least ten counts were recorded for this clonotype. The chain uses TRBV18 and TRBJ1-5; no firm D call. From germline, CDR1 is KGHSH and CDR2 LQKENI. The V gene lost 2 bases and the J gene lost 1 base, with 9 bases spanning the gap. The CDR3 covers 15 residues. CDR3 protein: CASSPAAGSNQPQHF. In nucleotides, the CDR3 is TGTGCCAGCTCACCAGCCGCGGGGAGCAATCAGCCCCAGCATTTT.